Below, 10 T cell receptor beta chains from the same sample are listed, as sequenced in a study of T cell changes during pregnancy in multiple sclerosis. The assay was immunoSEQ multiplex PCR, and TCRdb's table has in-frame clones only and misses some. The data hold approximately 70,000 clones, with approximately 88% observed a single time. The sequencing used peripheral blood, collected in the first trimester of pregnancy. These TCRs come from a female donor in good health, enrolled as a control in a pregnancy study.

The V and J genes are TRBV5-1 and TRBJ1-2, with unresolved D. V gave up 5 bases and J gave up 5 bases, with 13 bases separating them. The V gene's germline CDR1 is SGHRS and CDR2 YFSETQ. The length of the CDR3 is 13 residues. CDR3 DNA: TGCGCCAGCAGGGAGGTAATAAGTTATGGCTACACCTTC. The encoded protein is CASREVISYGYTF.

The chain links TRBV5-1 to TRBJ2-3; TRBD1 might be the D (5 bases). Germline loops: CDR1 SGHRS, CDR2 YFSETQ. The CDR3 runs to 15 residues. Trimming removed 0 bases at V and 2 bases at J, with 10 bases between. The CDR3 DNA is TGCGCCAGCAGCTTGGACAGGCCACCCACAGATACGCAGTATTTT. This sequence encodes CASSLDRPPTDTQYF.

This clone was recorded only once. J is TRBJ2-3 and V is TRBV5-6, with D possibly being TRBD2 (6 bases). This CDR3 is 14 amino acids long. Trimming took off 4 bases at V and 6 bases at J, with 15 bases between the two ends. Looked up from germline, CDR1 is SGHDT and CDR2 is YYEEEE. CDR3: CASSPDTGGDTQYF. The CDR3 nucleotides read TGTGCCAGCAGCCCGGACACTGGAGGGGATACGCAGTATTTT.

The rearrangement links TRBV10-2 to TRBJ2-1; perhaps TRBD1 as D (6 bases). The germline V and J ends were trimmed by 4 bases and 7 bases, with 23 bases remaining between them. Germline CDR1 is WSHSY and CDR2 is SAAADI. The CDR3 consists of 17 residues. Here the CDR3 reads CASSAALRQANGNEQFF. CDR3 DNA: TGCGCCAGCAGTGCTGCCCTGAGACAGGCCAATGGGAATGAGCAGTTCTTC.

The gene calls are TRBV6-1 and TRBJ1-5; maybe TRBD1 (6 bases). V lost 7 bases and J lost 4, with 11 bases in between. This CDR3 region has 13 residues. The germline V gene has CDR1 MNHNS and CDR2 SASEGT. The CDR3 bases are TGTGCCAGCAAGTGGGGGCGAAATCAGCCCCAGCATTTT. Its translation is CASKWGRNQPQHF.

The J gene is TRBJ1-4, the V gene TRBV29-1; D may be TRBD1 (6 bases). This CDR3 spans 15 amino acids. CDR1 is SQVTM, CDR2 ANQGSEA, per germline. V dropped 4 bases and J dropped 8 bases, with 20 bases sitting between them. As DNA, the CDR3 is TGCAGCGTTGGGGATCGGGGGGGGCTAGGCGAAAAACTGTTTTTT. This codes for CSVGDRGGLGEKLFF.

This clone was seen only once. The CDR3 loop is CASSRSPSGQGTGELFF. For the CDR3, the DNA is TGTGCCAGTAGTCGGTCCCCATCGGGACAGGGAACCGGGGAGCTGTTTTTT. The chain recombines TRBV19 with TRBJ2-2, with 9 bases fitting TRBD1. This CDR3 is 17 amino acids long. Germline V CDR1 and CDR2: LNHDA, SQIVND (reference sequence). V gave up 5 bases and J gave up 5 bases; unmatched junction bases: 12. Full variable domain (remainder filled in from reference TRBV19 and TRBJ2-2): DGGITQSPKYLFRKEGQNVTLSCEQNLNHDAMYWYRQDPGQGLRLIYYSQIVNDFQKGDIAEGYSVSREKKESFPLTVTSAQKNPTAFYLCASSRSPSGQGTGELFFGEGSRLTVL.

The chain joins TRBV25-1 to TRBJ2-3; TRBD2 aligns across 11 bases. The J segment lost 6 bases and the V segment lost 0 bases, leaving 2 bases of the junction unmatched. The length of the CDR3 is 15 residues. Per germline, CDR1 MGHDK and CDR2 SYGVNS. The CDR3 sequence is CASSEYSGREDTQYF. The DNA of the CDR3 is TGTGCCAGCAGTGAATATAGCGGGAGGGAGGATACGCAGTATTTT.

This sequence joins TRBV28 and TRBJ1-1, with D tentatively TRBD1 (6 bases). The CDR3 has 14 residues. V lost 4 bases, J lost 5 bases, and 14 bases lay in between. In germline, CDR1 is MDHEN, CDR2 SYDVKM. The CDR3 region is CASSSQQGRTEAFF. The CDR3 DNA is TGTGCCAGCAGTTCCCAACAGGGTCGGACTGAAGCTTTCTTT.

The rearrangement joins TRBV9 to TRBJ1-2; D is ambiguous. Per the germline V gene, CDR1 is SGDLS and CDR2 is YYNGEE. Trimming removed 4 bases at V and 7 bases at J, with 14 bases between. This CDR3 has 13 amino acids. The CDR3: CASSPMLAAGYTF. The CDR3 nucleotides read TGTGCCAGCAGCCCCATGTTGGCCGCTGGCTACACCTTC.